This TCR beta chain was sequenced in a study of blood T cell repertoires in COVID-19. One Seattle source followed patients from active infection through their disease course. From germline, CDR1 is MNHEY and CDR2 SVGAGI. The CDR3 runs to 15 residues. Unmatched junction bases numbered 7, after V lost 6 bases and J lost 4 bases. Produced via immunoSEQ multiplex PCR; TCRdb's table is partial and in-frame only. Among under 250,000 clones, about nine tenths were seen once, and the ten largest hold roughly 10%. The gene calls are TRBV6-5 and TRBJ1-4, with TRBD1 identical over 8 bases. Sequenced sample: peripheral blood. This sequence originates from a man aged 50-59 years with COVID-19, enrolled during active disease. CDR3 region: CASRRTGLYNEKLFF. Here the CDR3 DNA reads TGTGCCAGCAGGAGGACAGGGCTCTATAATGAAAAACTGTTTTTT.